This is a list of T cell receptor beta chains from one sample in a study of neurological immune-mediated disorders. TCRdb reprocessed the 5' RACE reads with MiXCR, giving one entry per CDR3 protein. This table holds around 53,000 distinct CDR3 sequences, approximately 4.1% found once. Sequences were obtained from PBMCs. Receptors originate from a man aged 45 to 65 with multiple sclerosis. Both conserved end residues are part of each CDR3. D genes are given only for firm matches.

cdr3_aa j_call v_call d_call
CSGGWGGSPLHF TRBJ1-6 TRBV20-1 -
CASSLTGTGVETQYF TRBJ2-5 TRBV7-6 TRBD1
CSIRGTNTGELFF TRBJ2-2 TRBV20-1 -
CSAPVVLGYGYTF TRBJ1-2 TRBV20-1 -
CSAIHANFGGSAYNEQFF TRBJ2-1 TRBV20-1 -
CASSLSGRSNNEQFF TRBJ2-1 TRBV28 TRBD2
CASSLGEGTEAFF TRBJ1-1 TRBV5-1 -
CASSLVIGQGTEAFF TRBJ1-1 TRBV7-9 TRBD1
CASRDQGVETQYF TRBJ2-5 TRBV5-1 TRBD1
CSATTWTGNYGYTF TRBJ1-2 TRBV20-1 TRBD1
CASSFTSGGDTDTQYF TRBJ2-3 TRBV5-6 TRBD2
CSAGGSDRETQYF TRBJ2-5 TRBV20-1 -
CASSLAKRTGYSGANVLTF TRBJ2-6 TRBV7-6 TRBD1
CASNVDELWNQPQHF TRBJ1-5 TRBV12-3/TRBV12-4 -
CASSLRRETNQPQHF TRBJ1-5 TRBV12-3/TRBV12-4 -
CASSGNYGYTF TRBJ1-2 TRBV6-5 -
CASGAGGTSGTGELFF TRBJ2-2 TRBV7-7 TRBD2
CASKPVAGGQKTQYF TRBJ2-5 TRBV5-1 TRBD2
CAWRQDYNSPLHF TRBJ1-6 TRBV2 -
CASSLAGAYEQYF TRBJ2-7 TRBV7-2 -
CASSSQGADTQYF TRBJ2-3 TRBV7-2 TRBD1
CASSQTEGVTEAFF TRBJ1-1 TRBV7-9 -
CASRSDARTQYF TRBJ2-5 TRBV2 -
CATSRDPGVGQPQHF TRBJ1-5 TRBV15 -
CSAGASGTSSYEQYF TRBJ2-7 TRBV20-1 TRBD2
CASSSNQGSGIYEQYF TRBJ2-7 TRBV7-2 TRBD2
CASSFLGGETQYF TRBJ2-5 TRBV5-1 -
CASSSPRQGAGEQYF TRBJ2-7 TRBV27 TRBD1
CAASAGATQETQYF TRBJ2-5 TRBV10-3 -
CASSPSIQETQYF TRBJ2-5 TRBV21-1 -
CATGVADTQYF TRBJ2-3 TRBV7-2 -
CASSLSNSYEQYF TRBJ2-7 TRBV3-1 -
CASSWSLRTSGLNEQFF TRBJ2-1 TRBV5-1 TRBD2
CASSQGAGTSSDTQYF TRBJ2-3 TRBV3-1 -
CASSFESGRGSPLHF TRBJ1-6 TRBV5-1 -
CASSWQPNQPQHF TRBJ1-5 TRBV27 -
CASISAGGPGEQFF TRBJ2-1 TRBV2 TRBD2
CASSPGSPGQGRSYNEQFF TRBJ2-1 TRBV28 TRBD1
CASRLSGWHSGRPLYNEQFF TRBJ2-1 TRBV3-1 TRBD2
CASSLAGKEQFF TRBJ2-1 TRBV11-2 -
CASSLTGPSSYEQYF TRBJ2-7 TRBV5-1 -
CASSQDPGQWFYSTDTQYF TRBJ2-3 TRBV3-1 TRBD1
CASSLPSRLAVHNEQFF TRBJ2-1 TRBV7-9 TRBD2
CAISEFDGYEQYF TRBJ2-7 TRBV10-3 -
CASSYRPQDKQFF TRBJ2-1 TRBV6-2/TRBV6-3 -
CASSYAGQLNTEAFF TRBJ1-1 TRBV5-1 TRBD1
CSAPLLRAGGYNEQFF TRBJ2-1 TRBV20-1 TRBD2
CATSRSRTSGQETQYF TRBJ2-5 TRBV15 TRBD2
CAITPGGAFEAFF TRBJ1-1 TRBV10-3 -
CASSTWQGGTGELFF TRBJ2-2 TRBV7-9 -
CASSQDWGLWANVLTF TRBJ2-6 TRBV4-1 -
CASRPPGAWTEAFF TRBJ1-1 TRBV12-3/TRBV12-4 -
CASSLDMVDPQYF TRBJ2-5 TRBV5-1 -
CASSQGSGSYEQFF TRBJ2-1 TRBV4-1 TRBD2
CASSGDISEQFF TRBJ2-1 TRBV5-4 -
CSVEDRDLAKNIQYF TRBJ2-4 TRBV29-1 -
CSARDLQASSYEQYF TRBJ2-7 TRBV20-1 -
CASKEEGTHNEQFF TRBJ2-1 TRBV5-1 -
CSARAGAGQPQNF TRBJ1-5 TRBV20-1 -
CASSYGDTGELFF TRBJ2-2 TRBV6-5 -